This is a list of T cell receptor beta chains from one sample in a study of T cell responses to AZD1222 COVID-19 vaccine. Profiling relied on immunoSEQ multiplex PCR, and the TCRdb table lists in-frame clones only, not all of them. The data show more than 110,000 clones, about 93% seen once. Sequenced here: peripheral blood, sampled on day 0 of AZD1222 vaccination. The receptors come from an adult in good health. Each CDR3 is given with its conserved first and last residue. The D gene is left open where the match is weak. Not every row has a clone size; where given, it reads once, few, many or a size class.

clone size,J gene,V gene,CDR3 length,D gene,CDR3 DNA,CDR3 protein
NA,TRBJ2-6,TRBV9,17,NA,TGTGCCAGCAGCGCCCATGGGGATCTCTCTGGGGCCAACGTCCTGACTTTC,CASSAHGDLSGANVLTF
NA,TRBJ2-2,TRBV25-1,14,NA,TGTGCCAGCAGTGATATGGAGGACACCGGGGAGCTGTTTTTT,CASSDMEDTGELFF
once,TRBJ1-2,TRBV2,14,NA,TGTGCCAGCACACGTACAGGTCGTAACTATGGCTACACCTTC,CASTRTGRNYGYTF
NA,TRBJ1-1,TRBV6-5,15,NA,TGTGCCAGCAGCCTTAGGATCCTTCTGGGGACTGAAGCTTTCTTT,CASSLRILLGTEAFF
NA,TRBJ1-5,TRBV28,11,NA,TGTGCCAGCAGTCGCAATCAGCCCCAGCATTTT,CASSRNQPQHF
NA,TRBJ2-1,TRBV19,14,NA,TGTGCCAGTAGTATGGTCAGCAACTACAATGAGCAGTTCTTC,CASSMVSNYNEQFF
NA,TRBJ1-5,TRBV19,16,TRBD1,TGTGCCAGTAGTCGGATTACAGGGGGGTCTCCTCAGCCCCAGCATTTT,CASSRITGGSPQPQHF
once,TRBJ1-2,TRBV5-1,14,NA,TGCGCCAGCAGCTTATCAGCGGCGGGTTATGGCTACACCTTC,CASSLSAAGYGYTF
NA,TRBJ2-1,TRBV7-7,15,NA,TGTGCTAGCAGCTTAGAAGGGGCCCCATACAATGAGCAGTTCTTC,CASSLEGAPYNEQFF
NA,TRBJ1-5,TRBV30,13,NA,TGTGCCTGGGCCCCGGGACTGCAGCAGCCCCAGCATTTT,CAWAPGLQQPQHF
few,TRBJ1-1,TRBV6-1,12,NA,TGTGCCAGCAGTGAACCCCTCACTGAAGCTTTCTTT,CASSEPLTEAFF
few,TRBJ1-5,TRBV30,14,NA,TGTGCCTGGAGTGACGGACAGTCCGATCAGCCCCAGCATTTT,CAWSDGQSDQPQHF
NA,TRBJ2-3,TRBV9,16,NA,TGTGCCAGCAACCCGGGGGGCGTGACTAGCACAGATACGCAGTATTTT,CASNPGGVTSTDTQYF
NA,TRBJ2-3,TRBV4-3,16,NA,TGCGCCAGCAGCCTGGTTTGGGGGGACCGCACAGATACGCAGTATTTT,CASSLVWGDRTDTQYF
NA,TRBJ2-1,TRBV3-1/TRBV3-2,14,NA,TGTGCCAGCAGCCACCGACTAGTTTACAATGAGCAGTTCTTC,CASSHRLVYNEQFF
few,TRBJ1-2,TRBV6-5,14,NA,TGTGCCAGCAGTTCTAGCTCAGGGGTGAATGGCTACACCTTC,CASSSSSGVNGYTF
NA,TRBJ1-1,TRBV19,14,TRBD1,TGTGCCAGTATTCGGACAGGGTGGAACACTGAAGCTTTCTTT,CASIRTGWNTEAFF
NA,TRBJ1-5,TRBV18,14,NA,TGTGCCAGCTCACCAGAGCAGTTAGATCAGCCCCAGCATTTT,CASSPEQLDQPQHF
NA,TRBJ2-3,TRBV28,17,NA,TGTGCCAGCAGACTTTCCCTAGGGGTCCCTAACACAGATACGCAGTATTTT,CASRLSLGVPNTDTQYF
NA,TRBJ2-5,TRBV2,16,NA,TGTGCCAGCAGTGAATACGAGGGAAGCCCCCAAGAGACCCAGTACTTC,CASSEYEGSPQETQYF
NA,TRBJ2-5,TRBV9,14,NA,TGTGCCAGCAGCATATCGACAGTAAAAGAGACCCAGTACTTC,CASSISTVKETQYF
NA,TRBJ2-3,TRBV11-3,14,TRBD2,TGTGCCAGCAGCACCGGGGTAGCGGGGGATACGCAGTATTTT,CASSTGVAGDTQYF
NA,TRBJ2-1,TRBV10-3,18,TRBD2,TGTGCCATCAGTGAGTCACCGGGACTAGCGGGTTCGACCAATGAGCAGTTCTTC,CAISESPGLAGSTNEQFF
NA,TRBJ2-7,TRBV6-4,15,TRBD1,TGTGCCAGCAGTGCTAGACAGGGAGAGAACGACGAGCAGTACTTC,CASSARQGENDEQYF
NA,TRBJ1-2,TRBV24-1,14,NA,TGTGCCACCAGTGACGCTGACAGGCCGTATGGCTACACCTTC,CATSDADRPYGYTF
once,TRBJ1-2,TRBV5-1,15,NA,TGCGCCAGCAGCTTGGGTGGAATGGGCGAGGATGGCTACACCTTC,CASSLGGMGEDGYTF
NA,TRBJ2-7,TRBV5-1,13,NA,TGCGCCAGCAGCTTGTATCATAAGTACGAGCAGTACTTC,CASSLYHKYEQYF
NA,TRBJ2-5,TRBV5-1,16,TRBD2,TGCGCCAGCAGCATAGGACTAGCGGGGGTCCAAGAGACCCAGTACTTC,CASSIGLAGVQETQYF
NA,TRBJ1-4,TRBV24-1,14,TRBD1,TGTGCCACCAGTGACTCAGGGGGCCCTGAAAAACTGTTTTTT,CATSDSGGPEKLFF
NA,TRBJ1-1,TRBV18,14,NA,TGTGCCAGCTCACCAGACAGGATGAACACTGAAGCTTTCTTT,CASSPDRMNTEAFF
NA,TRBJ1-2,TRBV7-8,13,TRBD1,TGTGCCAGCAGCCCCAACAGGGGTAGTGGCTACACCTTC,CASSPNRGSGYTF
NA,TRBJ2-1,TRBV4-1,16,NA,TGCGCCAGCAGCCAAATGAGTGCGGGCTCCTACAATGAGCAGTTCTTC,CASSQMSAGSYNEQFF